This TCR beta chain was sequenced for a study of T cells in localized non-small cell lung cancer. Study results and caveats: When the top 100 tumor clones were examined, a median about 60 of them also appeared in the adjacent lung, which was paired and uninvolved.

V lost 1 base to trimming and J lost 4 bases; unmatched junction nucleotides: 10. CDR1 SGHKS and CDR2 YYEKEE come from the germline V gene (reference sequence). This CDR3 spans 18 amino acids. About this clone itself: The antigen is undetermined.

Sequenced by immunoSEQ multiplex PCR; TCRdb stores in-frame clones only, minus some. Seen here are roughly 67,000 clones, almost 85% observed once, and the top ten hold approximately 12%. This clonotype originated in a female donor of 60 years or more with stage I lung adenocarcinoma. The chain employs TRBV5-5 and TRBJ2-3; 12 nucleotides align to TRBD2. The starting material was peripheral blood, obtained before any cancer treatment. CDR3 loop: CASSLLTSGGPRADTQYF. The CDR3 DNA follows: TGTGCCAGCAGCTTGTTGACTAGCGGGGGTCCTCGGGCAGATACGCAGTATTTT.